This T cell receptor (beta chain) was profiled in a study of cytomegalovirus exposure and HLA in healthy donors. In the study overall: The 120 validation repertoires used the same platform as the 650 to 850 first-cohort repertoires (as reported by a later analysis).

This CDR3 has 16 residues. Trimming took 2 bases from V and 5 from J; bases not matched to a gene: 8. In germline, CDR1 is MNHNY, CDR2 SVGAGI (reference sequence). Note on this clone: Its antigen is undetermined.

Overall study results and limits: The authors confirmed in vitro that a few CMV-associated chains were specific for CMV antigens. Rare sequences made up most TCRs, while some public TCRs were found in many donors.

The method was immunoSEQ multiplex PCR; TCRdb's version includes in-frame clones alone and lacks a portion of them. This sample has about 250,000 clones, with about 90% found just once. The chain joins TRBV6-6 to TRBJ2-5; 10 bases agree with TRBD2. The source of this sequence is a man aged 18 to 35 in good health and CMV-seropositive. Specimen: PBMCs. CDR3 in amino acids: CASSYRPSGSFETQYF. CDR3 nucleotides: TGTGCCAGCAGTTACAGGCCTAGCGGGAGTTTTGAGACCCAGTACTTC.